The sequence of this T cell receptor (beta chain) was determined in a study of blood T cell repertoires in COVID-19. The data were produced by immunoSEQ multiplex PCR, yet TCRdb's version contains in-frame clones alone and is incomplete. The sample records about 120,000 clones, roughly 81% being singletons. Germline CDR1 and CDR2: SQVTM and ANQGSEA. The V and J ends lost 7 bases and 4 bases, in that order; junction bases with no gene match: 7. The CDR3 is 13 residues long. The TCR comes from a man in his forties with acute or convalescent COVID-19. Sequenced sample: peripheral blood. The chain combines TRBV29-1 with TRBJ2-5; TRBD1 matches at 9 bases. Here the CDR3 reads CSALQGAGETQYF. DNA for the CDR3: TGCAGCGCCTTACAGGGGGCAGGAGAGACCCAGTACTTC.